This T cell receptor beta chain was captured in a study of PD-1 blockade in classical Hodgkin lymphoma. Study-wide results and caveats: At C4D1, TCR diversity had climbed significantly for CD4+ cells, though not for CD8+ cells. Compared with healthy donors, newly diagnosed patients reportedly showed lower baseline TCR diversity.

Comment on this clone: The antigen is undetermined.

Every patient experienced relapse after autologous stem cell transplantation, and brentuximab vedotin exposure varied. Clones were sequenced by immunoSEQ multiplex PCR, and TCRdb holds only the in-frame ones, with some missing. The table has about 97,000 clones, 75% to 90% seen once. This receptor was identified in a human donor with classical Hodgkin lymphoma. The sample was peripheral blood mononuclear cells (PBMCs), taken at baseline.

The CDR3 nucleotides read TGTGCCAGCAGCTTAGAAGCCGGGCGCCCTTACAATGAGCAGTTCTTC. Protein: CASSLEAGRPYNEQFF. The chain carries TRBV11-3 and TRBJ2-1; D unclear. The CDR3 is 16 residues long. Germline CDR1 is SGHNT and CDR2 is YENEEA. V was trimmed by 0 bases and J by 4 bases, leaving 13 bases between them.